The 3 T cell receptor beta chains below were found in one sample sequenced in a study of T cell changes during pregnancy in multiple sclerosis. Method: immunoSEQ multiplex PCR; TCRdb's copy keeps in-frame clones and lacks some. The top ten hold less than 0.6% of the sample, which has tens of thousands of clones, approximately 94% seen once. The sequences come from peripheral blood, collected in the third trimester of pregnancy. All receptors come from a female donor with multiple sclerosis, enrolled in a pregnancy study.

The rearrangement joins TRBV4-2 to TRBJ2-1; 9 nucleotides match TRBD2. Germline values: CDR1 LGHNA, CDR2 YNFKEQ. Trimming cost V 4 bases and J 0 bases; bases outside gene matches: 7. This CDR3 contains 17 residues. In DNA, the CDR3 is TGTGCCAGCAGCCCTTCGACTAGCGGTAGCTCCTACAATGAGCAGTTCTTC. This sequence encodes CASSPSTSGSSYNEQFF.

The gene calls are TRBV2 and TRBJ2-4; 8 nucleotides match TRBD1. The CDR3 sequence is 13 residues long. V was pared by 6 bases and J by 8 bases, with 6 bases of the junction left unmatched. The germline V gene has CDR1 SNHLY and CDR2 FYNNEI. Here the CDR3 reads CASRRQGTDIQYF. CDR3 nucleotides: TGTGCCAGCAGGAGACAGGGGACGGACATTCAGTACTTC.

The V call is TRBV7-2, the J call TRBJ2-1; D is perhaps TRBD1 (6 bases). Germline V CDR1 and CDR2: SGHTA, FQGNSA. Trimming removed 4 bases at V and 0 bases at J, with 10 bases between. This CDR3 contains 15 residues. The CDR3 nucleotides read TGTGCCAGCAGCTCCAGGGGAAGCTCCTACAATGAGCAGTTCTTC. It specifies CASSSRGSSYNEQFF.